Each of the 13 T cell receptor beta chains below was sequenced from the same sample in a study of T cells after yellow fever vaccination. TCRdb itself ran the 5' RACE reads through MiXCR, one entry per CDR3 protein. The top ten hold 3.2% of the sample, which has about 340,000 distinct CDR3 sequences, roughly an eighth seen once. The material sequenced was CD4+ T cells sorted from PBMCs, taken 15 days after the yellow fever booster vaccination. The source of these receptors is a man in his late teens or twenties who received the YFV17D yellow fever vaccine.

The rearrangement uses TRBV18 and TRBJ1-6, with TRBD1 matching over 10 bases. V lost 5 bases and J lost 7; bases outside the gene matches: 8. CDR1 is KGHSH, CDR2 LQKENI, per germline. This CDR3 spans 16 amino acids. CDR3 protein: CASSDSTTGGNSPLHF. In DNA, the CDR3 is TGTGCCAGCTCAGACAGCACGACAGGGGGCAATTCACCCCTCCACTTT.

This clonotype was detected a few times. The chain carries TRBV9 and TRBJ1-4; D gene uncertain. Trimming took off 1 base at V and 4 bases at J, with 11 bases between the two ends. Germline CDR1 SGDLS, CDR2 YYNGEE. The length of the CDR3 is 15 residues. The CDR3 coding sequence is TGTGCCAGCAGCGTACTCGCTTGGTTTAATGAAAAACTGTTTTTT. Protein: CASSVLAWFNEKLFF.

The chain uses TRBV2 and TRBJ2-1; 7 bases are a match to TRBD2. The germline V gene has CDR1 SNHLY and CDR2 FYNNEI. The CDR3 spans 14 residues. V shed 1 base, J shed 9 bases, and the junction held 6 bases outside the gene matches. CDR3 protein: CASSEVSGRGEQFF. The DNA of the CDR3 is TGTGCCAGCAGTGAAGTTTCAGGGAGGGGTGAGCAGTTCTTC. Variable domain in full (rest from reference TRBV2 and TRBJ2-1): EPEVTQTPSHQVTQMGQEVILRCVPISNHLYFYWYRQILGQKVEFLVSFYNNEISEKSEIFDDQFSVERPDGSNFTLKIRSTKLEDSAMYFCASSEVSGRGEQFFGPGTRLTVL.

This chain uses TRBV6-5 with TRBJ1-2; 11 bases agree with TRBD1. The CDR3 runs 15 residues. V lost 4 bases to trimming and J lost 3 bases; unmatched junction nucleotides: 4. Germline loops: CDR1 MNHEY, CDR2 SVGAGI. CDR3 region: CASSWTGGGDYGYTF. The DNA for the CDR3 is TGTGCCAGCAGTTGGACAGGGGGCGGCGACTATGGCTACACCTTC.

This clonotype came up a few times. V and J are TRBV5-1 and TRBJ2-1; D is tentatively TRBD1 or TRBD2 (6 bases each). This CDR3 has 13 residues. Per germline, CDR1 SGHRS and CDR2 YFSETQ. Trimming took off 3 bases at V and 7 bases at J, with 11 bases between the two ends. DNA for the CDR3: TGCGCCAGCAGCTGGGGGGCGAAAAATGAGCAGTTCTTC. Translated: CASSWGAKNEQFF.

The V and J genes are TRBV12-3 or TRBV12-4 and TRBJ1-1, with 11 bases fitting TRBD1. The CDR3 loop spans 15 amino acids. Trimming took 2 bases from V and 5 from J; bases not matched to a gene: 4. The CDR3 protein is CASSLYGTGGTEAFF. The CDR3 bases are TGTGCCAGCAGTTTATACGGGACAGGGGGGACTGAAGCTTTCTTT.

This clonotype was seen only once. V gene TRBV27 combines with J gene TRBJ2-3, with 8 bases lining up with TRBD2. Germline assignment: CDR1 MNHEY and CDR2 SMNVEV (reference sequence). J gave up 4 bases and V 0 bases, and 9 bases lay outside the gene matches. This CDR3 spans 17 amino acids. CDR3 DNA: TGTGCCAGCAGTTTATCGCGCGGGGGGAACGGCGCAGATACGCAGTATTTT. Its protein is CASSLSRGGNGADTQYF.

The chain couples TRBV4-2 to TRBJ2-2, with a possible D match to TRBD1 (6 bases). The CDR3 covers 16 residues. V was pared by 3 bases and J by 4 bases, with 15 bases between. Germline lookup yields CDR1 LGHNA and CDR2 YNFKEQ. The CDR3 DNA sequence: TGTGCCAGCAGCCATGGGAGCAGGGGTAGCACCGGGGAGCTGTTTTTT. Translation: CASSHGSRGSTGELFF.

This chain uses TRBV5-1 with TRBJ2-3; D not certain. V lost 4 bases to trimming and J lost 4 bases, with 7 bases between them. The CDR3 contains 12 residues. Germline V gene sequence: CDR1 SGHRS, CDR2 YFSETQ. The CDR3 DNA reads TGCGCCAGCAGCCAGTCCCCAGATACGCAGTATTTT. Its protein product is CASSQSPDTQYF.

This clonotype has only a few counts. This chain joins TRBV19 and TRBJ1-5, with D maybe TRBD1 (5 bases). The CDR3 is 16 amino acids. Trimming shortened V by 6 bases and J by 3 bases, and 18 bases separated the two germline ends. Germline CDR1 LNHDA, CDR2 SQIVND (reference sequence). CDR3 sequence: CASSRRQIASNQPQHF. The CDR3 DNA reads TGTGCCAGTAGCAGGCGACAGATAGCCTCCAATCAGCCCCAGCATTTT.

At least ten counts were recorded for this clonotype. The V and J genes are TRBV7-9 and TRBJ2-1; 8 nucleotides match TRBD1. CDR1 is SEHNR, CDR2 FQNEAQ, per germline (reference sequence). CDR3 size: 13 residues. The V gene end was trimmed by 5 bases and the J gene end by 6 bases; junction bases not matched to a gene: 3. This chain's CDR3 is CASSLQGGNEQFF. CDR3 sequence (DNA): TGTGCCAGCAGCCTACAGGGGGGCAATGAGCAGTTCTTC.

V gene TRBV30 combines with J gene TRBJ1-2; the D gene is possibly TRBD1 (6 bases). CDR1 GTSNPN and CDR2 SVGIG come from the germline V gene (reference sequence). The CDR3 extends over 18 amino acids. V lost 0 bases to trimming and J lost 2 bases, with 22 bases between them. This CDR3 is CAWSVMRGTVSSNYGYTF. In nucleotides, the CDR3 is TGTGCCTGGAGTGTAATGAGGGGGACGGTCTCTTCGAACTATGGCTACACCTTC.

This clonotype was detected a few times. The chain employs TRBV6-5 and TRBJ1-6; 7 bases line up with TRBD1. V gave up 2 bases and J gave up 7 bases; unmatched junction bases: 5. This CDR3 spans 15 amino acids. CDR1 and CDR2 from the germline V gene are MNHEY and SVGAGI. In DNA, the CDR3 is TGTGCCAGCAGTTACCACGGACAGGTGAATTCACCCCTCCACTTT. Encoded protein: CASSYHGQVNSPLHF.